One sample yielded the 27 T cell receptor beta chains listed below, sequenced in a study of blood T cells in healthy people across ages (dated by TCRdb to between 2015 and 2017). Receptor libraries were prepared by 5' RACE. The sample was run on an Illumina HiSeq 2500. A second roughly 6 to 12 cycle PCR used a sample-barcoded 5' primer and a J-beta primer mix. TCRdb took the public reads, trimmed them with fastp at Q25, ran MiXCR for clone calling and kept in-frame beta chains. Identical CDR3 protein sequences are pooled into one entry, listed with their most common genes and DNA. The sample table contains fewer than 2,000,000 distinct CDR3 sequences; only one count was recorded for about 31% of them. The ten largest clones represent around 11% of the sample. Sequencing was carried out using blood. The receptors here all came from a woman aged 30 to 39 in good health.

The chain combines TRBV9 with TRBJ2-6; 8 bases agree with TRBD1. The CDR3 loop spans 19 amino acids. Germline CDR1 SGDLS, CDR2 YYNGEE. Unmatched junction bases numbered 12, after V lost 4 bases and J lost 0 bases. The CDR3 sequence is CASSPAEWTGTSGANVLTF. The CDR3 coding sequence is TGTGCCAGCAGCCCAGCTGAGTGGACAGGGACCTCTGGGGCCAACGTCCTGACTTTC.

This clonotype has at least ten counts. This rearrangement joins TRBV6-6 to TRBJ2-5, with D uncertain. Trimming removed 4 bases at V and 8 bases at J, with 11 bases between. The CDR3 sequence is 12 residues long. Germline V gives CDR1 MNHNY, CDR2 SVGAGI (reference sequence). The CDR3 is CASSSELGTQYF. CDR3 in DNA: TGTGCCAGCAGTTCCGAGTTAGGTACCCAGTACTTC.

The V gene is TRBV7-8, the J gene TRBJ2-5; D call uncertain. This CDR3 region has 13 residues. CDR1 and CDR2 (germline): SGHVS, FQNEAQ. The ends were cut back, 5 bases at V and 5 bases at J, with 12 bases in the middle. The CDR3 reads CASSLGSVETQYF. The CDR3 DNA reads TGTGCCAGCAGCCTAGGGTCAGTGGAGACCCAGTACTTC.

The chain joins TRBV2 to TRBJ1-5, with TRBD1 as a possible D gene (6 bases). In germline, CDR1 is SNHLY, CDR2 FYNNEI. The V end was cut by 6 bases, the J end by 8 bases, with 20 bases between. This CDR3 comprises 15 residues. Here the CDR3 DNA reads TGTGCCAGCAGAGAGGGGACAAGGTCCTGGGAGCCCCAGCATTTT. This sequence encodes CASREGTRSWEPQHF.

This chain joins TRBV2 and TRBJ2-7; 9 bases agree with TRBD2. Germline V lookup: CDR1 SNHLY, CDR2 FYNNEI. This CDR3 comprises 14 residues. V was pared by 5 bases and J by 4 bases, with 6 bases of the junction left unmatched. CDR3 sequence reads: CASSRLAADYEQYF. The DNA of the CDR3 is TGTGCCAGCAGTCGACTAGCGGCAGATTACGAGCAGTACTTC. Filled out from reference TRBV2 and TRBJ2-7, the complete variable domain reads EPEVTQTPSHQVTQMGQEVILRCVPISNHLYFYWYRQILGQKVEFLVSFYNNEISEKSEIFDDQFSVERPDGSNFTLKIRSTKLEDSAMYFCASSRLAADYEQYFGPGTRLTVT.

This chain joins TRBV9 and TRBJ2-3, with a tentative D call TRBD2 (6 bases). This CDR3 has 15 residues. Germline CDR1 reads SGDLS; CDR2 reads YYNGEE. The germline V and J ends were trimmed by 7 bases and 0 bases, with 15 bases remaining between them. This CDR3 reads CASAQGGASTDTQYF. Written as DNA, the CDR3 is TGTGCCAGCGCGCAGGGCGGGGCGAGCACAGATACGCAGTATTTT.

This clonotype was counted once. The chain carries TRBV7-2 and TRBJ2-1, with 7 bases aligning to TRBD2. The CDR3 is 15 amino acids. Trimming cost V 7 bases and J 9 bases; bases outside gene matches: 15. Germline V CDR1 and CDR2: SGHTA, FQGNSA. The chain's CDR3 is CASNPSPGGWGEQFF. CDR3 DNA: TGTGCCAGCAACCCGAGTCCGGGAGGATGGGGTGAGCAGTTCTTC.

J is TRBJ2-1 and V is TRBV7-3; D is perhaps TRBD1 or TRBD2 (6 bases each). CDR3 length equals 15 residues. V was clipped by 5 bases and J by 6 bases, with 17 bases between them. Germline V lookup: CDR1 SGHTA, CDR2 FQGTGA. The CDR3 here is CASSQLGGNFNEQFF. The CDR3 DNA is TGTGCCAGCAGCCAATTGGGGGGCAACTTCAATGAGCAGTTCTTC.

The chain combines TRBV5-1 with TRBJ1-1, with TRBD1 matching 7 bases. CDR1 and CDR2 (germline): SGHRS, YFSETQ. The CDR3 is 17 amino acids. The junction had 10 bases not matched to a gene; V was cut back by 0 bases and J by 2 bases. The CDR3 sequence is CASSLGFSTGINTEAFF. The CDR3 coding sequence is TGCGCCAGCAGCTTGGGATTCTCGACAGGGATAAACACTGAAGCTTTCTTT. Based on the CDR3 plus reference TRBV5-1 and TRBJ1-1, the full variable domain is KAGVTQTPRYLIKTRGQQVTLSCSPISGHRSVSWYQQTPGQGLQFLFEYFSETQRNKGNFPGRFSGRQFSNSRSEMNVSTLELGDSALYLCASSLGFSTGINTEAFFGQGTRLTVV.

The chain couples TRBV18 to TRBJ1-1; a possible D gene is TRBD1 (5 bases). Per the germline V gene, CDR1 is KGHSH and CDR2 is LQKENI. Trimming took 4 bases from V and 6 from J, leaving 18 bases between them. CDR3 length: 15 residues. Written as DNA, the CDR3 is TGTGCCAGCTCACTCACCACGTCTCGGGGGGCTGAAGCTTTCTTT. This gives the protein CASSLTTSRGAEAFF.

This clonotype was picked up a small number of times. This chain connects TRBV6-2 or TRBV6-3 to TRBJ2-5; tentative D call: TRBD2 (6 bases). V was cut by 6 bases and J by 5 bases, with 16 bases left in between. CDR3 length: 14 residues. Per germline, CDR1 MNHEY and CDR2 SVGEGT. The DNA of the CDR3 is TGTGCCAGCAGCAATTCCCGGGGGATTGAGACCCAGTACTTC. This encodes CASSNSRGIETQYF.

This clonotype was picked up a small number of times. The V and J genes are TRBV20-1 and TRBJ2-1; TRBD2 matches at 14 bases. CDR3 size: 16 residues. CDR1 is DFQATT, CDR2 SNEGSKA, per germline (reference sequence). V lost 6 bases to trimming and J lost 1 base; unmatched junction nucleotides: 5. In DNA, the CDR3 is TGCAGTGCAATCGGGACTAGCGGGAGATCCTACAATGAGCAGTTCTTC. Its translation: CSAIGTSGRSYNEQFF.

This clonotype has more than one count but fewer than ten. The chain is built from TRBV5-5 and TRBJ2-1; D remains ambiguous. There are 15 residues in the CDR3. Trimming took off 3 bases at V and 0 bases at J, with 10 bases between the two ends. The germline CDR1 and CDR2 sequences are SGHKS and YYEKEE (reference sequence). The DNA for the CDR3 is TGTGCCAGCAGCTCCTGGAAGAGCTCCTACAATGAGCAGTTCTTC. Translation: CASSSWKSSYNEQFF.

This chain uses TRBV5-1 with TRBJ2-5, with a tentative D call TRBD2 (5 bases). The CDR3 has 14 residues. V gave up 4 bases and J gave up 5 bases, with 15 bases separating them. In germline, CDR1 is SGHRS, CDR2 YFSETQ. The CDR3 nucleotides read TGCGCCAGCAGCGCCGGGGAATTCGGGGAGACCCAGTACTTC. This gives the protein CASSAGEFGETQYF. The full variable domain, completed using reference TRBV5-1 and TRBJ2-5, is KAGVTQTPRYLIKTRGQQVTLSCSPISGHRSVSWYQQTPGQGLQFLFEYFSETQRNKGNFPGRFSGRQFSNSRSEMNVSTLELGDSALYLCASSAGEFGETQYFGPGTRLLVL.

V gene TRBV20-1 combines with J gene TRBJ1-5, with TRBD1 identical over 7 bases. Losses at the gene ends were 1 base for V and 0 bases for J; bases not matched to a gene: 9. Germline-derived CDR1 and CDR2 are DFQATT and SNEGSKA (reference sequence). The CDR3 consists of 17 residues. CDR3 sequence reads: CSARGTLGTDSNQPQHF. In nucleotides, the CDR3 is TGCAGTGCTAGAGGAACCCTCGGGACAGATAGCAATCAGCCCCAGCATTTT.

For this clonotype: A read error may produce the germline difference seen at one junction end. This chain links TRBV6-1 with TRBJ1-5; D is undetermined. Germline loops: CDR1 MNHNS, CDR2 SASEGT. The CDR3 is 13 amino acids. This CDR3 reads CARSEHRDQPQHF. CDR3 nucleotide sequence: TGTGCCCGCAGTGAGCACCGGGATCAGCCCCAGCATTTT.

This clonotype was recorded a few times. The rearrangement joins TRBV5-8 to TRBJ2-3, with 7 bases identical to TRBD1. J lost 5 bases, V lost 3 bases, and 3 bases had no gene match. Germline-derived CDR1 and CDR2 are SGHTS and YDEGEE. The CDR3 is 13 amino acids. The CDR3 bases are TGTGCCAGCAGCTCCCGACAGGGAGATACGCAGTATTTT. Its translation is CASSSRQGDTQYF.

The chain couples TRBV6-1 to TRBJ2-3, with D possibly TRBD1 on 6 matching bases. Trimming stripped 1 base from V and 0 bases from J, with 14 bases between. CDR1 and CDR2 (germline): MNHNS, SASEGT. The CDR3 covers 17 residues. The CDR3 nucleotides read TGTGCCAGCAGTGAAGAGGAGACAGGAGATAGCACAGATACGCAGTATTTT. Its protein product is CASSEEETGDSTDTQYF.

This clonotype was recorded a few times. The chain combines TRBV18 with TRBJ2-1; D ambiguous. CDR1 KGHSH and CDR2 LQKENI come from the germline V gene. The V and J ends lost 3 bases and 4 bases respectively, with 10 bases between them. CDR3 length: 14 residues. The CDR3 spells CASSPPLGYNEQFF. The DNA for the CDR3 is TGTGCCAGCTCACCCCCCCTGGGTTACAATGAGCAGTTCTTC.

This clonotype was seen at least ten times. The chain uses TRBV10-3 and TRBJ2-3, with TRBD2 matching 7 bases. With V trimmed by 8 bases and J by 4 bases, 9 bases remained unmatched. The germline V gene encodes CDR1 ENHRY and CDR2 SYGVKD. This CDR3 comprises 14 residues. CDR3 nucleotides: TGTGCCATCGGAACGGGAGGAAAGGCAGATACGCAGTATTTT. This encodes CAIGTGGKADTQYF.

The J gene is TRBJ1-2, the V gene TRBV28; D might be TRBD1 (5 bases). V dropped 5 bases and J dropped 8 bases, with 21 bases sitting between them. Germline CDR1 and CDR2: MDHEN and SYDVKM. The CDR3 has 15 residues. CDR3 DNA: TGTGCCAGCAGTGGGGGTTTGGGAAGGGATTGGGGCTACACCTTC. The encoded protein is CASSGGLGRDWGYTF.

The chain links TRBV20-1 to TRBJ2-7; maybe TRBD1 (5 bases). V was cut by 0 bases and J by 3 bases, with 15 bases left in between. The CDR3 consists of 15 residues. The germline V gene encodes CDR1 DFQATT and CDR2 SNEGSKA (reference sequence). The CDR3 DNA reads TGCAGTGCTAGAGATTCGAAGGACACCCGCTACGAGCAGTACTTC. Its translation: CSARDSKDTRYEQYF.

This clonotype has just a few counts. This CDR3 reads CSVWDRVLGYTF. DNA for the CDR3: TGCAGCGTCTGGGACAGGGTATTGGGCTACACCTTC. The chain joins TRBV29-1 to TRBJ1-2; 9 nucleotides line up with TRBD1. Trimming removed 6 bases from V and 8 bases from J; junction bases left unmatched: 7. This CDR3 is 12 amino acids long. Germline-derived CDR1 and CDR2 are SQVTM and ANQGSEA.

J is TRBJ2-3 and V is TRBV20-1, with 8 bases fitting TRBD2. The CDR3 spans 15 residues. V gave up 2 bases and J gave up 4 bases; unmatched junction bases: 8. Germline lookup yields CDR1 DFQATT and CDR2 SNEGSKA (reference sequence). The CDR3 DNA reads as TGCAGTGCTAGACCCCAGACTAGCGCACCAGATACGCAGTATTTT. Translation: CSARPQTSAPDTQYF.

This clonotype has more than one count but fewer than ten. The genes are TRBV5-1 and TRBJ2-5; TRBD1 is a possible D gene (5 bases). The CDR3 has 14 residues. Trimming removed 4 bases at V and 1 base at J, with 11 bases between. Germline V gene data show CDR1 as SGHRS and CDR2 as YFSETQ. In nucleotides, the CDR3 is TGCGCCAGCAGCCCCTTCGACAGCCAAGAGACCCAGTACTTC. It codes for CASSPFDSQETQYF.

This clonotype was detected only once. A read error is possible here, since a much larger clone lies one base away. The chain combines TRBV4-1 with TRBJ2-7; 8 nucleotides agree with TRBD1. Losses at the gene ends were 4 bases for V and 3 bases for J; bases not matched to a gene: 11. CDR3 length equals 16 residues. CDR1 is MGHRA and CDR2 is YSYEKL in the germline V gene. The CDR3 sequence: CASSPKPDRAGYEQYF. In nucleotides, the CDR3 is TGCGCCAGCAGCCCGAAGCCGGACAGGGCGGGCTACGAGCAGTACTTC.

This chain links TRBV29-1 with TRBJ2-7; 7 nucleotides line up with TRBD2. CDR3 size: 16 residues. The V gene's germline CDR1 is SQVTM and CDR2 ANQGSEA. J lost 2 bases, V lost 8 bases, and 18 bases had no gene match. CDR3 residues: CSISGLPDGGTYEQYF. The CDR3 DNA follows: TGCAGCATATCCGGGCTACCGGACGGGGGGACCTACGAGCAGTACTTC.